This section outlines one T cell receptor beta chain sequence together with its context. What it recognizes is unknown. The sample comes from a study of cytomegalovirus exposure and HLA in healthy donors. Notes on the study in general: There were approximately 150 TCR beta chains listed as cytomegalovirus-associated.

Both 60 Vbeta primers and 13 Jbeta primers went into the PCR. Data came from immunoSEQ multiplex PCR; TCRdb stores just in-frame clones and leaves some out. This sample has under 150,000 clones; roughly 80% occur once, and the top ten carry 3.1%. With 2 bases removed from V and 10 bases from J, the gap between germline ends came to 16 bases. Germline lookup yields CDR1 SGHRS and CDR2 YFSETQ. This CDR3 region has 14 residues. This receptor was identified in a female donor in good health and CMV-seronegative. The material sequenced was PBMCs. This sequence joins TRBV5-1 and TRBJ2-1, with D possibly matching TRBD1 (5 bases). CDR3 amino acids: CASSFGLTGEEQFF. The CDR3 DNA sequence: TGCGCCAGCAGCTTCGGGCTAACAGGAGAGGAGCAGTTCTTC.